This T cell receptor beta chain originates from a study of blood T cell repertoires in COVID-19. Background on the study: Sites in the United States, Italy and Spain provided acute and convalescent COVID-19 samples. PBMCs, B-cell-depleted T cells, or T cells provided the cDNA or gDNA that made up the material.

Germline lookup yields CDR1 SGHTA and CDR2 FQGTGA. There are 14 residues in the CDR3. Trimming shortened V by 3 bases and J by 2 bases, and 10 bases separated the two germline ends. In the original processing: The authors estimated nucleated cell counts from reference gene primer amplification. Here immunoSEQ multiplex PCR was the method, and the copy in TCRdb shows in-frame clones only, minus some. D and trimming come from the DNA, and the V and J calls and clone size come from that table. The table records around 700,000 clones, just under 90% of them present only once. The sequence derives from a woman aged 18-29 years with acute or convalescent COVID-19. The V and J genes are TRBV7-3 and TRBJ1-2, with D maybe TRBD1 (5 bases). The material sequenced was peripheral blood. The CDR3 here is CASSLVPGNYGYTF. CDR3 in DNA: TGTGCCAGCAGCTTGGTCCCAGGGAACTATGGCTACACCTTC.